This T cell receptor beta chain was sequenced in a study of blood T cells in healthy people across ages. Findings of the study overall: Per million T cells, the diversity of TCR beta decreased roughly linearly as age advanced. Comparison with aged donors showed that long-lived donors had more naive CD4+ cells and higher diversity.

Concerning this clonotype: Its matching antigen is unknown.

Primers used in a second PCR of about 7 to 12 cycles were a sample-barcoded 5' primer and a J-beta primer mix. MiXCR was run by TCRdb on the 5' RACE reads, yielding one entry per CDR3 protein. The data hold roughly 1.9 million distinct CDR3 sequences, with approximately 39% observed a single time. The clonotype comes from a human donor in good health. The sequenced material came from blood.

The CDR3 loop reads CASIRSGGLWEQYF. The CDR3 DNA sequence: TGTGCCAGCATTCGATCGGGAGGCCTTTGGGAGCAGTACTTC. This chain joins TRBV6-2 or TRBV6-3 and TRBJ2-4, with 7 bases aligning to TRBD2. V lost 7 bases, J lost 13 bases, and 16 bases stayed unmatched. This CDR3 has 14 residues. Looked up from germline, CDR1 is MNHEY and CDR2 is SVGEGT.